A selection of T cell receptor beta chains follows, all from one sample in a study of cytomegalovirus exposure and HLA in healthy donors. Data came from immunoSEQ multiplex PCR; TCRdb stores just in-frame clones and leaves some out. The sample shows roughly 150,000 clones, approximately 70% of them seen only once. The sequenced sample consisted of PBMCs. These receptors were collected from a man younger than 30 in good health and CMV-seropositive. The CDR3 runs from the conserved cysteine through the conserved F or W. D genes are given only for firm matches. Clone size appears in some rows only: once, few, many, or a class for an expanded clone.

J gene | D gene | V gene | clone size | CDR3 protein | CDR3 DNA
TRBJ1-1 | NA | TRBV5-4 | NA | CASSLGGIMNTEAFF | TGTGCCAGCAGCTTGGGAGGGATCATGAACACTGAAGCTTTCTTT
TRBJ1-6 | TRBD1 | TRBV7-2 | NA | CASSLEGASSYNSPLHF | TGTGCCAGCAGCTTAGAGGGGGCCAGCTCCTATAATTCACCCCTCCACTTT
TRBJ1-1 | TRBD1 | TRBV5-4 | few | CASSLRGQGARTEAFF | TGTGCCAGCAGCCTTCGAGGGCAGGGGGCGCGGACTGAAGCTTTCTTT
TRBJ2-3 | NA | TRBV27 | NA | CASSLLAQDTQYF | TGTGCCAGCAGTTTACTAGCGCAAGATACGCAGTATTTT
TRBJ1-6 | TRBD1 | TRBV6-5 | NA | CASRLGTVDRSPLHF | TGTGCCAGCAGACTCGGGACAGTGGATCGATCACCCCTCCACTTT
TRBJ2-1 | TRBD2 | TRBV9 | NA | CASSSLAGVNNEQFF | TGTGCCAGCAGCTCACTAGCGGGGGTAAACAATGAGCAGTTCTTC
TRBJ2-2 | TRBD1 | TRBV10-3 | NA | CAIRQGADTGELFF | TGTGCCATCAGACAGGGGGCTGACACCGGGGAGCTGTTTTTT
TRBJ1-2 | TRBD1 | TRBV11-3 | NA | CASSPGQGVNDYGYTF | TGTGCCAGCAGTCCGGGACAGGGCGTAAATGACTATGGCTACACCTTC
TRBJ2-5 | NA | TRBV20-1 | NA | CSAIRETQYF | TGCAGTGCTATCAGAGAGACCCAGTACTTC
TRBJ1-3 | NA | TRBV5-6 | NA | CASSEVPGSGNTIYF | TGTGCCAGCAGCGAAGTTCCAGGCTCTGGAAACACCATATATTTT
TRBJ1-2 | NA | TRBV6-5 | few | CASSSRRVTNYGYTF | TGTGCCAGCAGTTCGCGCAGGGTGACAAACTATGGCTACACCTTC
TRBJ1-2 | NA | TRBV28 | NA | CASTSSGQGRDGYTF | TGTGCCAGCACCTCTTCTGGGCAGGGGAGAGATGGCTACACCTTC
TRBJ1-1 | TRBD1 | TRBV28 | NA | CASSLGQGWNTEAFF | TGTGCCAGCAGTTTAGGACAGGGGTGGAACACTGAAGCTTTCTTT
TRBJ1-4 | NA | TRBV7-2 | NA | CASSPRQSTNEKLFF | TGTGCCAGCAGCCCCCGACAGTCAACTAATGAAAAACTGTTTTTT
TRBJ2-1 | NA | TRBV4-1 | NA | CASSHSEVVNEQFF | TGCGCCAGCAGCCACTCCGAGGTAGTAAACGAGCAGTTCTTC
TRBJ2-1 | NA | TRBV5-4 | NA | CASSPQGRGNEQFF | TGTGCCAGCAGCCCCCAGGGGCGGGGGAATGAGCAGTTCTTC
TRBJ2-3 | NA | TRBV11-2 | few | CASSLVLQRPDHTQYF | TGTGCCAGCAGCTTAGTCCTACAGAGACCTGATCATACGCAGTATTTT
TRBJ2-1 | NA | TRBV30 | NA | CATYPGGGLEQFF | TGTGCCACCTATCCGGGGGGCGGGTTGGAGCAGTTCTTC
TRBJ1-4 | TRBD1 | TRBV5-1 | NA | CASSEGTAKEKLFF | TGCGCCAGCAGCGAGGGGACAGCGAAAGAAAAACTGTTTTTT
TRBJ2-1 | NA | TRBV11-2 | NA | CASSLEPSGEQFF | TGTGCCAGCAGCTTAGAGCCCAGCGGTGAGCAGTTCTTC
TRBJ1-5 | NA | TRBV21-1 | NA | CASSKECIQGAMGNQPQHF | TGTGCCAGCAGCAAAGAGTGCATACAGGGGGCGATGGGCAATCAGCCCCAGCATTTT
TRBJ2-1 | TRBD2 | TRBV28 | NA | CASSLGGGGGEQFF | TGTGCCAGCAGTTTAGGCGGGGGGGGCGGTGAGCAGTTCTTC
TRBJ1-1 | NA | TRBV30 | NA | CAWILNTEAFF | TGTGCCTGGATTCTCAACACTGAAGCTTTCTTT
TRBJ2-5 | TRBD2 | TRBV10-1 | NA | CASSDGTTHGQYF | TGCGCCAGCAGTGATGGGACTACCCACGGCCAGTACTTC
TRBJ1-2 | TRBD1 | TRBV19 | NA | CASSLLTGYDGYTF | TGTGCCAGTAGCCTCCTGACAGGGTACGATGGCTACACCTTC
TRBJ1-6 | TRBD1 | TRBV7-3 | NA | CASSPGGANSPLHF | TGTGCCAGCAGCCCAGGGGGCGCGAATTCACCCCTCCACTTT
TRBJ1-5 | TRBD1 | TRBV5-1 | NA | CASSSGTGVGQPQHF | TGCGCCAGCAGCTCCGGGACAGGGGTTGGACAGCCCCAGCATTTT
TRBJ2-3 | NA | TRBV6-5 | NA | CASSYYLRADTQYF | TGTGCCAGCAGTTACTACTTGAGGGCAGATACGCAGTATTTT
TRBJ1-6 | NA | TRBV7-8 | NA | CASSPVEAGARNSPLHF | TGTGCCAGCAGCCCGGTAGAAGCGGGGGCCCGAAATTCACCCCTCCACTTT
TRBJ2-2 | TRBD2 | TRBV6-6 | NA | CASTLGGGLNTGELFF | TGTGCCAGCACCCTAGGCGGGGGTCTGAACACCGGGGAGCTGTTTTTT
TRBJ2-1 | TRBD2 | TRBV30 | NA | CAWSQGQQAGGFYNEQFF | TGTGCCTGGAGCCAAGGGCAGCAGGCGGGAGGGTTCTACAATGAGCAGTTCTTC
TRBJ2-1 | TRBD2 | TRBV11-2 | once | CASSLVVSGRARDEQFF | TGTGCCAGCAGCTTAGTGGTGAGCGGGAGGGCCAGGGATGAGCAGTTCTTC